This section outlines one T cell receptor (beta chain) sequence together with its context. Its target is unknown. Time point here: week 35, safety follow-up. Doses consisted of 300 ug of mutant IDH1 20-mer peptide each, paired with topical imiquimod. Measured with immunoSEQ multiplex PCR; TCRdb has only the in-frame clones, and not every one. Here the sample spans approximately 62,000 clones, roughly 84% being singletons. Trimming took off 5 bases at V and 3 bases at J, with 19 bases between the two ends. The CDR3 consists of 16 residues. The germline V gene has CDR1 SGHVS and CDR2 FNYEAQ. This record belongs to a study of a mutant IDH1 vaccine in newly diagnosed glioma. Study-wide background: Patients' prior therapy spanned radiotherapy, temozolomide, or both; most underwent both. Scheduled at week 35, visit V12 preceded visit V13, held at week 47. General study findings and limits: Altogether, around 93% of patients exhibited vaccine-induced immune responses. Any relationship between pseudoprogression and changes in top peripheral T cell clonotypes seemed absent.

Sequencing used PBMCs, obtained from a glioma patient whose treatment included an IDH1 peptide vaccine. The sequence came from a man aged 30 to 45 with glioma. The chain joins TRBV7-6 to TRBJ1-1; maybe TRBD1 (5 bases). The CDR3 region is CASSPGKPGVDTEAFF. The CDR3 region has the DNA TGTGCCAGCAGCCCAGGGAAGCCGGGGGTTGACACTGAAGCTTTCTTT.